The rows below give T cell receptor beta chains drawn from one sample of a study of blood T cell repertoires in COVID-19. Generated by immunoSEQ multiplex PCR, the TCRdb table keeps only in-frame clones and is missing some. The sample includes approximately 250,000 clones, around nine tenths of them seen just once. The sample taken for sequencing was peripheral blood. The receptors were sampled from a woman aged 60 to 75 with COVID-19, enrolled during active disease. Each CDR3 is given with its conserved first and last residue. D genes are given only for firm matches. Some rows have no size entry. The others give once, few or many, or a class for an expanded clone.

D gene	J gene	V gene	clone size	CDR3 DNA	CDR3 protein
TRBD2	TRBJ2-1	TRBV18	few	TGTGCCAGCTCACCACTTAGCGGGAGTACCCATGAGCAGTTCTTC	CASSPLSGSTHEQFF
TRBD1	TRBJ1-1	TRBV5-6	few	TGTGCCAGCAGGGGACAGGGGAGGCAGACTGAAGCTTTCTTT	CASRGQGRQTEAFF
NA	TRBJ1-1	TRBV28	NA	TGTGCCAGCAGTTTATATAAGGGAGGGACTGAAGCTTTCTTT	CASSLYKGGTEAFF
NA	TRBJ2-1	TRBV3-1/TRBV3-2	NA	TGTGCCAGCAGCCAAAGGAGGGCATACTCCTACAATGAGCAGTTCTTC	CASSQRRAYSYNEQFF
TRBD2	TRBJ2-2	TRBV20-1	NA	TGCAGTGCTAGTCAGGCTAGCGGGGAGTGGGAGCTGTTTTTT	CSASQASGEWELFF
NA	TRBJ2-7	TRBV6-2/TRBV6-3	NA	TGTGCCAGCAGTTACTTCGTCGGGAGATCGGTCTCCTACGAGCAGTACTTC	CASSYFVGRSVSYEQYF
NA	TRBJ1-4	TRBV7-6	few	TGTGCCAGCAGCCCTCTCCGGGGGATCAATGAAAAACTGTTTTTT	CASSPLRGINEKLFF
NA	TRBJ2-1	TRBV2	NA	TGTGCCAGCAGTGGACGGCAGGGTGGTCGCAATGAGCAGTTCTTC	CASSGRQGGRNEQFF
TRBD1	TRBJ1-4	TRBV4-1	NA	TGCGCCAGCAGCCAATCGGGACAGGGAACTAATGAAAAACTGTTTTTT	CASSQSGQGTNEKLFF
TRBD2	TRBJ2-1	TRBV6-6	NA	TGTGCCAGCAGTCTGGGACTAGCGGGTGGCGCCTCCTACAATGAGCAGTTCTTC	CASSLGLAGGASYNEQFF
TRBD2	TRBJ2-1	TRBV7-6	NA	TGTGCCAGCAGTCCAATAGCGGGAGTTTATGTGGGGGACAATGAGCAGTTCTTC	CASSPIAGVYVGDNEQFF
NA	TRBJ1-4	TRBV28	NA	TGTGCCAGCAGGGGCCGGCGGGGGGCTAATGAAAAACTGTTTTTT	CASRGRRGANEKLFF
TRBD1	TRBJ2-2	TRBV5-4	NA	TGTGCCAGCAGCTCGGGACAGGGTAAAACATTTGGCACCGGGGAGCTGTTTTTT	CASSSGQGKTFGTGELFF
NA	TRBJ2-1	TRBV11-3	NA	TGTGCCAGCAGCTATCGGGGGACAGACAACAATGAGCAGTTCTTC	CASSYRGTDNNEQFF
TRBD1	TRBJ1-5	TRBV18	NA	TGTGCCAGCAGCTCAGGGGGTCAGGAGCCCCAGCATTTT	CASSSGGQEPQHF
NA	TRBJ1-6	TRBV27	few	TGTGCCAGTCGGCAGGAACATTTCAATTCACCCCTCCACTTT	CASRQEHFNSPLHF
TRBD1	TRBJ2-5	TRBV7-2	few	TGTGCCAGCAGTCGGACGGGACAGAGCGAGACCCAGTACTTC	CASSRTGQSETQYF
NA	TRBJ1-6	TRBV27	NA	TGTGCCAGCAGTTTAAGGCAGGGCATGAGCTCACCCCTCCACTTT	CASSLRQGMSSPLHF
NA	TRBJ2-1	TRBV28	few	TGTGCCAGCAGTTTGGGGCGGGACAGATACAATGAGCAGTTCTTC	CASSLGRDRYNEQFF
NA	TRBJ2-1	TRBV11-1	NA	TGTGCCAGCAGCTCCTCTAGCGCAAGCTCCTACAATGAGCAGTTCTTC	CASSSSSASSYNEQFF
TRBD1	TRBJ1-5	TRBV10-3	NA	TGTGCCATCCAGAGCGCAGGGGGCGGTCAGCCCCAGCATTTT	CAIQSAGGGQPQHF
NA	TRBJ1-4	TRBV18	NA	TGTGCCAGCTCACCGGGGGGGACTAATGAAAAACTGTTTTTT	CASSPGGTNEKLFF
TRBD1	TRBJ2-7	TRBV18	NA	TGTGCCAGCTCACCCCAGGACAGGATTAGGGTCGGAGGGCAGTACTTC	CASSPQDRIRVGGQYF
NA	TRBJ2-7	TRBV3-1/TRBV3-2	once	TGTGCCAGCAGCCAAGACCCCCCTTTACAGTACTTC	CASSQDPPLQYF
TRBD1	TRBJ1-5	TRBV6-5	NA	TGTGCCAGCAGTTACGGGACAGGGGATCAGCCCCAGCATTTT	CASSYGTGDQPQHF
TRBD1	TRBJ2-3	TRBV5-1	NA	TGCGCCAGCAGCCCAGGGACAGGGGTTACAGATACGCAGTATTTT	CASSPGTGVTDTQYF
NA	TRBJ1-2	TRBV19	few	TGTGCCAGTAGTACAGCCCCACGACAGGCGAGCTATGGCTACACCTTC	CASSTAPRQASYGYTF